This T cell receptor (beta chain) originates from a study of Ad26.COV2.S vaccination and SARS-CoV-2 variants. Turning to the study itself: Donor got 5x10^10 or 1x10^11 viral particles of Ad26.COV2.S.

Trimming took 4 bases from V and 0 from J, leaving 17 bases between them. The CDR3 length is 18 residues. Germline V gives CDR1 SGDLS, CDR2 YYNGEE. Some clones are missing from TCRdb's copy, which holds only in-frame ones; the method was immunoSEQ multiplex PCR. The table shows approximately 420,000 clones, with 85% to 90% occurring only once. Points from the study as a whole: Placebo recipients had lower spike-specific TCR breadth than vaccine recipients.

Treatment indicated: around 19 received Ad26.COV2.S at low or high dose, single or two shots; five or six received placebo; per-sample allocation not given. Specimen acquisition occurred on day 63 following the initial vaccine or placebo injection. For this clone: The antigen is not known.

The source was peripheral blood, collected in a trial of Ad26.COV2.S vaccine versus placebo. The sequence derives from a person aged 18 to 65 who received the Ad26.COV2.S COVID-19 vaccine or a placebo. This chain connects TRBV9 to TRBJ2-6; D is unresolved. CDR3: CASSRRLTASSGANVLTF. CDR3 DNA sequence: TGTGCCAGCAGCCGACGGTTGACGGCAAGCTCTGGGGCCAACGTCCTGACTTTC.